Shown below are 24 T cell receptor beta chains from a single sample sequenced in a study of precursors of human CD4 cytotoxic T cells. Four sorted CD4+ memory subsets, central memory, effector memory, IL-7R-high TEMRA and IL-7R-negative TEMRA, were UMI-sequenced. TCRdb re-derived calls from the reads in MiXCR, one entry per CDR3 protein. The table lists hundreds of distinct CDR3 sequences, roughly a sixth of them singletons, with under 8% in the top ten. The sample comprised memory CD4+ T cells from blood (PBMCs). Receptor source: a human donor in good health.

The V call is TRBV28, the J call TRBJ2-1, with 9 bases identical to TRBD2. The CDR3 has 16 amino acids. Germline loops: CDR1 MDHEN, CDR2 SYDVKM. V lost 6 bases, J lost 6 bases, and 12 bases stayed unmatched. The CDR3 region is CASSLFGLASTNEQFF. The CDR3 region has the DNA TGTGCCAGCAGCCTCTTTGGACTAGCGAGCACCAATGAGCAGTTCTTC.

This clonotype was counted between two and nine times. The chain uses TRBV5-1 and TRBJ2-1; 15 nucleotides align to TRBD2. This CDR3 is built from 19 residues. In germline, CDR1 is SGHRS, CDR2 YFSETQ. After removal of 4 bases from V and 9 bases from J, the junction contained 17 bases not matched to a gene. Here the CDR3 reads CASSRTSGRAGAGGAEQFF. In nucleotides, the CDR3 is TGCGCCAGCAGCCGGACTAGCGGGAGGGCGGGCGCCGGGGGCGCTGAGCAGTTCTTC. Filled out from reference TRBV5-1 and TRBJ2-1, the complete variable domain reads KAGVTQTPRYLIKTRGQQVTLSCSPISGHRSVSWYQQTPGQGLQFLFEYFSETQRNKGNFPGRFSGRQFSNSRSEMNVSTLELGDSALYLCASSRTSGRAGAGGAEQFFGPGTRLTVL.

The chain has TRBV12-3 or TRBV12-4 and TRBJ2-7; D may be TRBD1 (6 bases). This CDR3 has 13 residues. Deletions cut 8 bases from V and 6 bases from J, with 17 bases between. The CDR3 region is CASGTQVAGEQYF. The DNA for the CDR3 is TGTGCCAGCGGGACACAGGTTGCCGGCGAGCAGTACTTC.

Only a few counts were recorded for this clonotype. J is TRBJ2-7 and V is TRBV6-6, with D possibly matching TRBD2 (6 bases). CDR1 and CDR2 from the germline V gene are MNHNY and SVGAGI (reference sequence). V was shortened by 6 bases and J by 6 bases, with 18 bases between the two germline ends. The CDR3 loop spans 14 amino acids. Here the CDR3 DNA reads TGTGCCAGCAGATACCAGGGAGGCTTTACCGAGCAGTACTTC. Amino acid sequence: CASRYQGGFTEQYF.

In its sample, this clonotype was seen a few times. CDR3 amino acids: CASSFRDSRSEAFF. The DNA of the CDR3 is TGTGCCAGCAGCTTCCGGGACTCCCGCTCTGAAGCTTTCTTT. This chain joins TRBV27 and TRBJ1-1, with D perhaps matching TRBD1 (5 bases). CDR3 length: 14 amino acids. Trimming cost V 6 bases and J 6 bases, with 17 bases left between them. Germline lookup yields CDR1 MNHEY and CDR2 SMNVEV (reference sequence).

The chain has TRBV11-2 and TRBJ2-1, with 8 nucleotides matching TRBD2. Trimming took 5 bases from V and 5 from J; bases not matched to a gene: 8. The CDR3 totals 15 residues. Germline CDR1 and CDR2: SGHAT and FQNNGV. The CDR3 bases are TGTGCCAGCAGCCCCCTGAGCGGGAGTCACAATGAGCAGTTCTTC. Its translation is CASSPLSGSHNEQFF.

The chain employs TRBV5-1 and TRBJ2-7, with 10 bases aligning to TRBD2. V shed 3 bases, J shed 4 bases, and the junction held 1 base outside the gene matches. CDR3 size: 13 residues. Germline V CDR1 and CDR2: SGHRS, YFSETQ. The CDR3 region has the DNA TGCGCCAGCAGCTCGGGACTAGCGTACGAGCAGTACTTC. It translates to CASSSGLAYEQYF.

The chain couples TRBV7-9 to TRBJ1-5, with no clear D. CDR1 and CDR2 (germline): SEHNR, FQNEAQ (reference sequence). The germline V and J ends were trimmed by 5 bases and 2 bases, with 19 bases remaining between them. The CDR3 is 17 amino acids. CDR3 bases: TGTGCCAGCAGCCCTTCCCTCGGGGTTTCGGGCAATCAGCCCCAGCATTTT. Its translation is CASSPSLGVSGNQPQHF. Combining the CDR3 with reference TRBV7-9 and TRBJ1-5 gives the whole variable domain DTGVSQNPRHKITKRGQNVTFRCDPISEHNRLYWYRQTLGQGPEFLTYFQNEAQLEKSRLLSDRFSAERPKGSFSTLEIQRTEQGDSAMYLCASSPSLGVSGNQPQHFGDGTRLSIL.

About this clonotype itself: A read error may be the cause here, since a much bigger clone is one base away. Since the CDR3 does not end with the conserved phenylalanine or tryptophan, this likely comes from a read error. V gene TRBV3-1 combines with J gene TRBJ1-1, with D possibly TRBD1 on 5 matching bases. Germline CDR1 and CDR2: LGHDT and YNNKEL (reference sequence). This CDR3 has 12 amino acids. The V end lost 2 bases, the J end lost 10 bases, and 11 bases lay between the germline ends. CDR3 nucleotides: TGTGCCAGCAGCCAAAGGTCCGGGGGAGCTTTCTCT. It is translated as CASSQRSGGAFS.

V usage is TRBV12-3 or TRBV12-4 and J usage is TRBJ1-5; D not resolved. V was shortened by 7 bases and J by 3 bases, with 10 bases between the two germline ends. There are 13 residues in the CDR3. CDR3 sequence (DNA): TGTGCCAGCAATGGAGGCCTCAATCAGCCCCAGCATTTT. Protein sequence: CASNGGLNQPQHF.

The chain carries TRBV15 and TRBJ2-2; TRBD2 is a possible D gene (6 bases). CDR3 length equals 17 residues. Germline V gene data show CDR1 as LNHNV and CDR2 as YYDKDF (reference sequence). Between the trimmed V and J ends, which lost 0 bases and 1 base, there was a span of 12 bases. The CDR3 nucleotides are TGTGCCACCAGCAGAGACGTCGGGGGATGGAACACCGGGGAGCTGTTTTTT. Translation gives CATSRDVGGWNTGELFF.

The chain couples TRBV7-9 to TRBJ2-3; D is possibly TRBD2 (6 bases). Germline V gene data show CDR1 as SEHNR and CDR2 as FQNEAQ (reference sequence). CDR3 size: 15 residues. Deletions cut 4 bases from V and 2 bases from J, with 13 bases between. The CDR3 loop is CASSWDSETTDTQYF. For the CDR3, the DNA is TGTGCCAGCAGCTGGGACTCCGAAACCACAGATACGCAGTATTTT.

The CDR3 is CASSTDILQETQYF. DNA for the CDR3: TGTGCCAGCAGCACGGACATCCTTCAAGAGACCCAGTACTTC. The V and J genes are TRBV5-4 and TRBJ2-5; D might be TRBD1 (5 bases). With 4 bases removed from V and 2 bases from J, the gap between germline ends came to 12 bases. The CDR3 totals 14 residues. Germline loops: CDR1 SGHNT, CDR2 YYREEE (reference sequence). The whole variable domain, remainder taken from reference TRBV5-4 and TRBJ2-5, is ETGVTQSPTHLIKTRGQQVTLRCSSQSGHNTVSWYQQALGQGPQFIFQYYREEENGRGNFPPRFSGLQFPNYSSELNVNALELDDSALYLCASSTDILQETQYFGPGTRLLVL.

This chain connects TRBV20-1 to TRBJ1-4; TRBD1 agrees at 8 bases. The CDR3 runs to 16 residues. V lost 0 bases to trimming and J lost 7 bases; unmatched junction nucleotides: 10. Germline V lookup: CDR1 DFQATT, CDR2 SNEGSKA (reference sequence). CDR3 in DNA: TGCAGTGCTAGAGATCGGACAGGGAAAGGTAGTGAAAAACTGTTTTTT. The encoded protein is CSARDRTGKGSEKLFF.

This chain connects TRBV6-2 or TRBV6-3 to TRBJ2-7; 9 bases line up with TRBD2. With V trimmed by 6 bases and J by 3 bases, 6 bases remained unmatched. This CDR3 has 14 amino acids. CDR1 and CDR2 from the germline V gene are MNHEY and SVGEGT. Here the CDR3 DNA reads TGTGCCAGCAGGATTAGCGGGAGTATCTACGAGCAGTACTTC. Amino acids: CASRISGSIYEQYF.

This clonotype is deemed large. The chain is built from TRBV7-8 and TRBJ2-3; D is perhaps TRBD1 (6 bases). Germline V gene lookup returns CDR1 SGHVS and CDR2 FQNEAQ. Trimming pared 6 bases from V and 2 bases from J, leaving 12 bases between. The CDR3 is 14 amino acids. CDR3 in DNA: TGTGCCAGCAGTTTTCAGGGGTACACAGATACGCAGTATTTT. This sequence encodes CASSFQGYTDTQYF.

This chain joins TRBV29-1 and TRBJ2-7; the match to TRBD2 covers 7 bases. J was trimmed by 3 bases and V by 4 bases; bases with no gene match: 9. Looked up from germline, CDR1 is SQVTM and CDR2 is ANQGSEA. This CDR3 is built from 14 residues. CDR3 bases: TGCAGCGTTGGTGGCGGGAGAGGATTCTACGAGCAGTACTTC. Translating it yields CSVGGGRGFYEQYF.

This clonotype is judged large (0.1 to 1%). Mismatch with germline at one junction end may stem from a read error. V is TRBV6-4 and J is TRBJ2-1, with 11 bases that match TRBD2. The CDR3 runs 12 residues. Per germline, CDR1 MRHNA and CDR2 SNTAGT. The CDR3 spells CASSTSGSELLF. CDR3 bases: TGTGCCAGCAGTACTAGCGGGAGTGAACTGCTCTTC.

The table lists this clonotype with a few counts. CDR3 region: CSATPAGRPYEQYF. DNA for the CDR3: TGCAGTGCTACACCAGCGGGCCGTCCCTACGAGCAGTACTTC. The V and J genes are TRBV20-1 and TRBJ2-7; D possibly corresponds to TRBD2 (6 bases). The CDR3 extends over 14 amino acids. The germline V gene has CDR1 DFQATT and CDR2 SNEGSKA (reference sequence). V gave up 4 bases and J gave up 2 bases, with 15 bases separating them.

This clonotype was observed a handful of times. CDR3 in amino acids: CASSLAGGLDLYNEQFF. CDR3 DNA: TGTGCCAGCAGCTTAGCGGGCGGACTAGATCTCTACAATGAGCAGTTCTTC. The chain couples TRBV7-2 to TRBJ2-1; 7 bases align to TRBD2. The CDR3 is 17 amino acids. The germline V gene has CDR1 SGHTA and CDR2 FQGNSA. The V segment lost 0 bases and the J segment 3 bases; nucleotides outside the gene matches: 8.

The CDR3 region has the DNA TGTGCCAGCAGCTTGGATCGGCGTGAGCAGTTCTTC. Translation gives CASSLDRREQFF. The chain employs TRBV7-2 and TRBJ2-1; unclear D gene. Germline V CDR1 and CDR2: SGHTA, FQGNSA. V was shortened by 3 bases and J by 9 bases, with 9 bases between the two germline ends. The CDR3 runs to 12 residues.

This clonotype was counted a few times. The chain has TRBV5-1 and TRBJ1-2, with TRBD1 as a possible D gene (5 bases). The CDR3 has 14 residues. V was shortened by 1 base and J by 5 bases, with 12 bases between the two germline ends. Germline CDR1 and CDR2: SGHRS and YFSETQ. This CDR3 reads CASSLQGSEYGYTF. The CDR3 coding sequence is TGCGCCAGCAGCTTGCAGGGTTCGGAATATGGCTACACCTTC. The variable domain in full, with the rest retrieved from reference TRBV5-1 and TRBJ1-2, is KAGVTQTPRYLIKTRGQQVTLSCSPISGHRSVSWYQQTPGQGLQFLFEYFSETQRNKGNFPGRFSGRQFSNSRSEMNVSTLELGDSALYLCASSLQGSEYGYTFGSGTRLTVV.

CDR3: CASSLSIGLRPGELFF. The CDR3 bases are TGCGCCAGCAGCTTGTCGATTGGACTCAGGCCCGGGGAGCTGTTTTTT. The chain joins TRBV5-1 to TRBJ2-2; a possible D gene is TRBD2 (5 bases). The CDR3 is made up of 16 amino acids. Germline V gives CDR1 SGHRS, CDR2 YFSETQ. The V gene lost 1 base and the J gene lost 6 bases, with 16 bases spanning the gap. Using reference TRBV5-1 and TRBJ2-2 for the parts outside the CDR3, the full variable domain is KAGVTQTPRYLIKTRGQQVTLSCSPISGHRSVSWYQQTPGQGLQFLFEYFSETQRNKGNFPGRFSGRQFSNSRSEMNVSTLELGDSALYLCASSLSIGLRPGELFFGEGSRLTVL.

This clonotype appeared a few times. Relative to the germline gene, one junction end is altered; a read error may explain this. V is TRBV27 and J is TRBJ2-4; TRBD2 aligns across 13 bases. Germline V gives CDR1 MNHEY, CDR2 SMNVEV (reference sequence). CDR3 length: 13 residues. The CDR3 DNA reads as TGTGCCAGCAGTGTAGAACCGGGACTAGCGGGATGGTTC. Its protein is CASSVEPGLAGWF.